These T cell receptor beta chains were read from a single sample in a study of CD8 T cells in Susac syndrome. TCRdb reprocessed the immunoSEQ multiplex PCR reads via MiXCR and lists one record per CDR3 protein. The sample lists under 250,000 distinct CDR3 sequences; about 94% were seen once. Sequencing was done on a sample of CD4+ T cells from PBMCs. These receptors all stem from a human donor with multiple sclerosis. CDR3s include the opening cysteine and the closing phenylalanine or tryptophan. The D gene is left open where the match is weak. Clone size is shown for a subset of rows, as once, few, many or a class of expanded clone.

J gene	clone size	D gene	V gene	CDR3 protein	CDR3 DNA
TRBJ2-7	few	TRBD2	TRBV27	CASSSGSGLVLEQYF	TGTGCCAGCAGTTCCGGCTCGGGACTAGTTCTCGAGCAGTACTTC
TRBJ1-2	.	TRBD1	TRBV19	CASSSTGTEVYGYTF	TGTGCCAGTAGTTCGACAGGGACGGAGGTCTATGGCTACACCTTC
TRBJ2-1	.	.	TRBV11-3	CASSLDTLAEGEQFF	TGTGCCAGCAGCTTAGACACGCTAGCAGAAGGGGAGCAGTTCTTC
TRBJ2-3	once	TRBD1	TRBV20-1	CSARTGGTSTDTQYF	TGCAGTGCCCGGACAGGGGGGACCAGCACAGATACGCAGTATTTT
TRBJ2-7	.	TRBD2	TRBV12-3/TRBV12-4	CASSLRHGAGDEQYF	TGTGCCAGCAGTTTACGTCACGGAGCGGGAGACGAGCAGTACTTC
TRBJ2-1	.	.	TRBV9	CASSTTRMARAGEQFF	TGTGCCAGCAGCACGACTAGGATGGCGCGGGCTGGTGAGCAGTTCTTC
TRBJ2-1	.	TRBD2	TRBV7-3	CASSSNGKTGTSGEHEQFF	TGTGCCAGCAGCTCCAATGGCAAAACCGGGACTAGCGGCGAGCATGAGCAGTTCTTC
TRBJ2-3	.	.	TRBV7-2	CAQGEGGTDTQYF	TGTGCCCAAGGGGAAGGGGGCACAGATACGCAGTATTTT
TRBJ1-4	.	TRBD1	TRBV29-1	CSVAAGTGGLEKLFF	TGCAGCGTCGCCGCCGGGACAGGGGGTTTAGAAAAACTGTTTTTT
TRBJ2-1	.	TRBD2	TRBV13	CASSSEGLAGPYNEQFF	TGTGCCAGCAGCTCGGAGGGGCTAGCGGGCCCCTACAATGAGCAGTTCTTC
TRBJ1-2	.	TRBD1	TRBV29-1	CSVEGPGQEVYTF	TGCAGCGTTGAAGGCCCCGGACAGGAGGTCTACACCTTC
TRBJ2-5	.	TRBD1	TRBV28	CASSSYPRGLQQETQYF	TGTGCCAGCAGTTCCTACCCCAGGGGGCTGCAGCAAGAGACCCAGTACTTC
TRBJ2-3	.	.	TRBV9	CASSLTPTDTQYF	TGTGCCAGCAGCCTCACCCCCACAGATACGCAGTATTTT
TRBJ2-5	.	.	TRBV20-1	CSVKRGFETQYF	TGCAGTGTTAAGAGGGGTTTCGAGACCCAGTACTTC
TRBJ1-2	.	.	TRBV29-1	CSVERPRGLGYTF	TGCAGCGTTGAGCGGCCTCGAGGGCTTGGCTACACCTTC
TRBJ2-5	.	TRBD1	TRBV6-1	CASSVGTGVGETQYF	TGTGCCAGCAGTGTTGGGACAGGGGTGGGAGAGACCCAGTACTTC
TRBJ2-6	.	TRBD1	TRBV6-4	CASSALPGTGLSGANVLTF	TGTGCCAGCAGTGCCCTCCCCGGGACAGGGCTCTCTGGGGCCAACGTCCTGACTTTC
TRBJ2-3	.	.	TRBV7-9	CASSFGGMRLTDTQYF	TGTGCCAGCAGCTTTGGAGGGATGCGGCTCACAGATACGCAGTATTTT
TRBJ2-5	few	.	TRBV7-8	CASSLASGKETQYF	TGTGCCAGCAGCTTAGCTAGCGGCAAAGAGACCCAGTACTTC
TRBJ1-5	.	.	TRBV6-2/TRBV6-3	CASSQERPHVPQHF	TGTGCCAGCAGTCAGGAGCGGCCTCATGTCCCCCAGCATTTT
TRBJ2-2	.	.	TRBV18	CASSPLPGKGTGELFF	TGTGCCAGCTCACCCCTTCCAGGGAAGGGCACCGGGGAGCTGTTTTTT
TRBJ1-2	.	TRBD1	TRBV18	CASSGRQGLGYGYTF	TGTGCCAGCTCAGGACGACAGGGCCTCGGCTATGGCTACACCTTC